Shown below are 14 T cell receptor beta chains from a single sample sequenced in a study of blood T cell repertoires in COVID-19. Assay used: immunoSEQ multiplex PCR; TCRdb lists only in-frame clones, some missing. The profile shows about 190,000 clones, 90% of them singletons. Sample: peripheral blood. These receptors all stem from a man aged 50 to 60 with acute or convalescent COVID-19.

In this sample, this clone turned up once. The chain has TRBV19 and TRBJ2-3; D is possibly TRBD2 (6 bases). V dropped 9 bases and J dropped 3 bases, with 10 bases sitting between them. This CDR3 is built from 12 residues. The germline CDR1 and CDR2 sequences are LNHDA and SQIVND (reference sequence). This chain's CDR3 is CASGSRTDTQYF. The CDR3 DNA follows: TGTGCCAGCGGGAGTCGTACAGATACGCAGTATTTT.

CDR3 loop: CASSFRTGGADTQYF. The DNA for the CDR3 is TGTGCCAGCAGCTTTCGGACAGGGGGAGCAGATACGCAGTATTTT. The V gene is TRBV5-4, the J gene TRBJ2-3, with 10 bases lining up with TRBD1. The V segment lost 2 bases and the J segment 4 bases; nucleotides outside the gene matches: 4. The CDR3 has 15 residues. Germline CDR1 and CDR2: SGHNT and YYREEE (reference sequence).

This clone was recorded only once. The chain joins TRBV5-1 to TRBJ2-3; TRBD1 agrees at 7 bases. The CDR3 has 14 amino acids. V shed 4 bases and J 0 bases; nucleotides not matched to a gene: 2. Germline values: CDR1 SGHRS, CDR2 YFSETQ. The CDR3, as DNA: TGCGCCAGCAGCCCGGGACAGAGCACAGATACGCAGTATTTT. Translating gives CASSPGQSTDTQYF.

The rearrangement uses TRBV3-1 (or the pseudogene TRBV3-2) and TRBJ2-7; 8 positions match TRBD2. The CDR3 runs to 15 residues. J gave up 4 bases and V 2 bases, and 7 bases lay outside the gene matches. Germline CDR1 and CDR2: LGHDT and YNNKEL (reference sequence). CDR3 DNA: TGTGCCAGCAGCCAACCTCGCGGGGGGCGATACGAGCAGTACTTC. It is translated as CASSQPRGGRYEQYF.

The CDR3: CASSRVASGTSYNEQFF. The CDR3 DNA sequence: TGTGCCAGCAGCCGGGTGGCTAGCGGGACCTCCTACAATGAGCAGTTCTTC. The V and J genes are TRBV7-3 and TRBJ2-1, with 9 bases that match TRBD2. The CDR3 spans 17 residues. The J segment lost 0 bases and the V segment lost 5 bases, leaving 8 bases of the junction unmatched. Germline CDR1 reads SGHTA; CDR2 reads FQGTGA.

As for this clone: A read error may account for a junction end that differs from germline. The V call is TRBV5-1, the J call TRBJ1-2; 8 nucleotides match TRBD1. There are 13 residues in the CDR3. Germline assignment: CDR1 SGHRS and CDR2 YFSETQ. CDR3 bases: TGCGCCAGCAGCTCCGATCCGGGACAGGCCGCTTTCTTC. Protein: CASSSDPGQAAFF.

In its sample, this clone was seen once. J is TRBJ2-7 and V is TRBV7-9; D gene uncertain. CDR1 is SEHNR and CDR2 is FQNEAQ in the germline V gene (reference sequence). Between the trimmed V and J ends, which lost 3 bases and 3 bases, there was a span of 9 bases. This CDR3 is built from 13 residues. The CDR3 DNA sequence: TGTGCCAGCAGCTTGGTACTATTCTACGAGCAGTACTTC. This sequence encodes CASSLVLFYEQYF. The full variable domain, rest sourced from reference TRBV7-9 and TRBJ2-7, is DTGVSQNPRHKITKRGQNVTFRCDPISEHNRLYWYRQTLGQGPEFLTYFQNEAQLEKSRLLSDRFSAERPKGSFSTLEIQRTEQGDSAMYLCASSLVLFYEQYFGPGTRLTVT.

The chain recombines TRBV6-1 with TRBJ1-6; TRBD1 matches at 9 bases. Trimming cost V 3 bases and J 0 bases; bases outside gene matches: 3. CDR3 length: 17 residues. In germline, CDR1 is MNHNS, CDR2 SASEGT. The CDR3, as DNA: TGTGCCAGCAGTGACGACAGGGGGAGCTCCTATAATTCACCCCTCCACTTT. As protein: CASSDDRGSSYNSPLHF.

The chain recombines TRBV6-5 with TRBJ1-2; 11 bases align to TRBD1. The length of the CDR3 is 14 residues. Germline V lookup: CDR1 MNHEY, CDR2 SVGAGI. With V trimmed by 6 bases and J by 7 bases, 7 bases remained unmatched. CDR3 loop: CASRPGTGGVGYTF. The CDR3 bases are TGTGCCAGCAGACCCGGGACAGGGGGAGTTGGCTACACCTTC.

The chain couples TRBV6-1 to TRBJ2-7; 9 bases fit TRBD1. The trim removed 0 bases at V and 5 bases at J, leaving 5 bases unmatched. The CDR3 is made up of 15 amino acids. CDR1 and CDR2 (germline): MNHNS, SASEGT. In DNA, the CDR3 is TGTGCCAGCAGTGAAGCGGGGGACAGGGCGGACGAGCAGTACGTC. Protein: CASSEAGDRADEQYV.

The chain joins TRBV7-3 to TRBJ2-2, with 10 bases identical to TRBD1. The CDR3 extends over 14 amino acids. V shed 3 bases and J 9 bases; nucleotides not matched to a gene: 4. Per germline, CDR1 SGHTA and CDR2 FQGTGA. CDR3 sequence reads: CASSFGTGARELFF. The DNA for the CDR3 is TGTGCCAGCAGCTTCGGGACAGGGGCCAGGGAGCTGTTTTTT.

In nucleotides, the CDR3 is TGTGCCAGCAGCGGGACATTTGGCACTGAAGCTTTCTTT. This translates into CASSGTFGTEAFF. This sequence joins TRBV12-3 or TRBV12-4 and TRBJ1-1; possibly TRBD1 for D (6 bases). The germline V and J ends were trimmed by 6 bases and 4 bases, with 12 bases remaining between them. The CDR3 runs 13 residues.

The rearrangement joins TRBV27 to TRBJ2-3; possibly TRBD1 for D (5 bases). The CDR3 is made up of 15 amino acids. Germline CDR1 and CDR2: MNHEY and SMNVEV (reference sequence). V was pared by 1 base and J by 3 bases, with 11 bases between. CDR3 bases: TGTGCCAGCAGTTTATACCCCCCAGGGACAGATACGCAGTATTTT. It yields the protein CASSLYPPGTDTQYF.

The chain couples TRBV10-3 to TRBJ1-1, with 7 positions matching TRBD1. The V gene end was trimmed by 0 bases and the J gene end by 7 bases; junction bases not matched to a gene: 8. The CDR3 loop spans 15 amino acids. CDR1 is ENHRY and CDR2 is SYGVKD in the germline V gene. DNA of the CDR3: TGTGCCATCAGTGAGTCGGGACAGCAACGAGTTGAAGCTTTCTTT. It translates to CAISESGQQRVEAFF.